The rows below give T cell receptor beta chains drawn from one sample of a study of blood T cell repertoires in COVID-19. Using immunoSEQ multiplex PCR, the repertoire was profiled, and TCRdb retains in-frame clones only, with some absent. The sample includes over 70,000 clones, over 80% seen only once; the top ten take 8.5% to 14%. The sequencing sample was made of peripheral blood. The receptors were gathered from a man aged 80 or over with acute or convalescent COVID-19. The CDR3 runs from the conserved cysteine through the conserved F or W. Size is stated for part of the rows, as once, few or many counts, or as a class when the clone is expanded.

v_call,clone_size,cdr3_length,j_call,cdr3_aa
TRBV29-1,NA,13,TRBJ2-2,CSVDRANTGELFF
TRBV18,NA,13,TRBJ1-1,CASSPVREAEAFF
TRBV19,NA,20,TRBJ1-2,CASSIPPGSLKGGHNYGYTF
TRBV5-6,once,14,TRBJ1-2,CASSLSGTNYGYTF
TRBV18,NA,15,TRBJ1-1,CASSYGRDSRTEAFF
TRBV19,NA,17,TRBJ1-5,CASSIEGGRRNNQPQHF
TRBV24-1,NA,14,TRBJ1-2,CATSDSSLTGGYTF
TRBV18,NA,15,TRBJ1-4,CASSPDRKSGEKLFF
TRBV19,NA,13,TRBJ1-2,CASSVGQGYGYTF
TRBV7-9,NA,15,TRBJ2-7,CASSLERMRGNEQYF
TRBV2,NA,15,TRBJ1-4,CASSEEGGSNEKLFF
TRBV7-9,NA,17,TRBJ2-7,CASSFNGRVAGVLEQYF
TRBV5-6,NA,13,TRBJ1-1,CASSLFRLTEAFF